This T cell receptor (beta chain) was found in a study of monozygotic twins with cystic fibrosis (dated by TCRdb to about 2021). The study in broad terms: Barcoded libraries were made from 2.5 to 3 micrograms of fragmented DNA using approximately 14 PCR cycles. Data for three of the twin pairs had been reported previously in another context. TCR beta repertoires were compared within and between 16 monozygotic twin pairs with cystic fibrosis so that genetic influence on V and J gene usage could be assessed. Twins were ranked among about a thousand cohort participants for weight-for-height and FEVPerc (FEV1 disease centile) at the day of blood sampling. The cohort included ten female and six male twin pairs, mostly children and adolescents, aged about 2.0 to 40 years with a median of approximately 8.2 years.

The germline V gene gives CDR1 as SGDLS and CDR2 as YYNGEE. Trimming at the junction amounts to 4 bases on V and 1 base on J, and the germline ends lie 10 bases apart. The CDR3 runs 14 amino acids, cysteine and phenylalanine included. The read is trimmed to its CDR3 DNA, 42 bases read in frame from base 1. The twin pairs came from the European Cystic Fibrosis Twin and Sibling Study Cohort, which recruited patients from 158 CF clinics across 14 European countries. Zygosity and CFTR genotype were verified in-house, and zygosity was tested by multiplex PCR of nine short tandem repeat loci. Each twin gave a peripheral blood sample, and clinical parameters were documented on that same day of blood sampling. Genomic DNA was isolated from peripheral blood cells with phenol/chloroform and kept in TE buffer at 4 degrees C. On the study overall, not on this receptor specifically: In 13 of 16 pairs, V gene usage most closely resembled the co-twin's, and the same held for J usage in 8 of 16 pairs, a pattern suggesting genetic constraints. Simpson clonality was generally low (median around 0.009), which suggests a naive-dominated repertoire, and clonality was higher in the most severely affected patients. Only a small cohort was studied, and no association of shared CDR3 numbers with age, concordance or disease severity was found. Sharing of nucleotide-identical clonotypes was significantly greater within monozygotic CF twin pairs than between unrelated CF individuals (P = 0.000026, Mann-Whitney).

In the case of this clone: Its antigen has not been determined. Base qualities are missing; no much larger clone stands one base away.

TCR beta CDR3 regions were amplified by multiplex PCR using the immunoSEQ immune profiling system, following the manufacturer's instructions. Sequencing was performed on an Illumina NextSeq system. On the study's bioinformatics: Sequence data were processed on the immunoSEQ Analyzer platform, and clonality was computed as the square root of Simpson's index of productive rearrangements. Jensen-Shannon distance served as the measure of similarity in V and J usage, while OLGA was used to compute CDR3 generation probabilities. The immuneACCESS database (August 2020) and VDJdb (December 2020) were searched for shared CDR3 sequences. TCRdb holds this immuneACCESS table with in-frame rearrangements only. Some clones are missing; in checked studies, unresolved V genes explain under half, and the rest has no known cause. For V, J and clone size, that table is used; D and trimming come from the DNA. For this sample there are 30,000 or so clones; under 70% appear just once. Of the sample, 0.78% falls within the top ten clones.

The receptor comes from a girl aged 10-17 years with cystic fibrosis. This receptor chain uses TRBV9 and TRBJ2-3, with an unclear D gene assignment. The sample consisted of blood. The CDR3: CASSPLGRTDTQYF. Read as DNA, the sequence is TGTGCCAGCAGCCCGCTCGGTCGCACAGATACGCAGTATTTT.